Below, one T cell receptor beta chain is given with its context. Per the original methods: Nucleated cell counts were estimated from reference gene primer amplification. Generated by immunoSEQ multiplex PCR, the TCRdb table keeps only in-frame clones and is missing some. V and J calls and clone size are those listed in that table; D and trimming were worked out from the DNA. The sample lists some 100,000 clones, roughly 82% seen once, with approximately 6.7% in the top ten. This record belongs to a study of blood T cell repertoires in COVID-19. CDR1 and CDR2 (germline): GTSNPN, SVGIG (reference sequence). The CDR3 has 15 amino acids. The V gene lost 5 bases and the J gene lost 1 base, with 15 bases spanning the gap.

The source of this sequence is a man in his fifties with active or convalescent COVID-19. This chain links TRBV30 with TRBJ1-5; D not certain. Sequencing was done on a sample of peripheral blood. CDR3 coding DNA: TGTGCCTGGGAGGGTGGGATTACGAGCAATCAGCCCCAGCATTTT. Protein product: CAWEGGITSNQPQHF.